These 28 T cell receptor beta chains were sequenced from one sample in a study of T-cell memory formation after mild COVID-19. TCRdb analysed the 5' RACE reads with MiXCR anew, one entry per CDR3 protein. The sample gives over 45,000 distinct CDR3 sequences, about 30% of which show up once; more than 40% is in the top ten. The sequenced sample consisted of PBMCs or a T cell subset sorted from them (not recorded which). These receptors originate from a man aged 18 to 35 who had mild COVID-19 (a few samples of this study predate the infection). Cell type and time point are not known.

V usage is TRBV29-1 and J usage is TRBJ2-1; D is unclear. The ends were cut back, 8 bases at V and 2 bases at J, with 13 bases in the middle. The CDR3 has 13 residues. Germline V gene data show CDR1 as SQVTM and CDR2 as ANQGSEA. The CDR3 here is CSTLRGTYNEQFF. CDR3 DNA sequence: TGCAGCACCCTTCGAGGAACCTACAATGAGCAGTTCTTC.

This clonotype was detected only once. This sequence joins TRBV12-3 or TRBV12-4 and TRBJ2-3, with D possibly being TRBD1 (6 bases). The CDR3 totals 15 residues. The ends were cut back, 4 bases at V and 6 bases at J, with 17 bases in the middle. CDR3 region: CASSSRDTQGDTQYF. The CDR3 region has the DNA TGTGCCAGCAGTTCCCGGGACACCCAGGGGGATACGCAGTATTTT.

This clonotype was observed a single time. The chain links TRBV12-3 or TRBV12-4 to TRBJ1-2; 9 nucleotides align to TRBD1. The CDR3 runs to 13 residues. Trimming removed 6 bases from V and 6 bases from J; junction bases left unmatched: 5. This chain's CDR3 is CASSRQGEHGYTF. CDR3 sequence (DNA): TGTGCCAGCAGCCGACAGGGGGAGCATGGCTACACCTTC.

As DNA, the CDR3 is TGCAGCGTTTCACCTAGCGGGGGAAATGAGCAGTTCTTC. This gives the protein CSVSPSGGNEQFF. The V and J genes are TRBV29-1 and TRBJ2-1, with 10 bases that match TRBD2. The trim removed 5 bases at V and 7 bases at J, leaving 5 bases unmatched. CDR1 is SQVTM, CDR2 ANQGSEA, per germline. The CDR3 runs 13 residues.

This clonotype was counted only a few times. At one end the junction does not follow the germline gene, possibly because of a read error. The rearrangement uses TRBV4-3 and TRBJ2-3; TRBD2 agrees at 12 bases. This CDR3 spans 18 amino acids. Germline V gives CDR1 LGHNA, CDR2 YSLEER. This CDR3 reads CASSRRYSSGGAEDTQYF. CDR3 bases: TGCGCCAGTAGCCGCAGATACTCTAGCGGGGGGGCCGAAGATACGCAGTATTTT.

This clonotype has at least ten counts. The rearrangement joins TRBV4-1 to TRBJ1-2; D is perhaps TRBD1 (6 bases). Germline CDR1 reads MGHRA; CDR2 reads YSYEKL. This CDR3 comprises 15 residues. The V and J ends lost 3 bases and 3 bases respectively, with 14 bases between them. The CDR3 DNA follows: TGCGCCAGCAGCCACCAGGACAGCCCCTACTATGGCTACACCTTC. Translation gives CASSHQDSPYYGYTF.

The rearrangement joins TRBV6-2 or TRBV6-3 to TRBJ2-5; tentative D call: TRBD1 (6 bases). CDR3 length: 16 residues. Trimming took off 4 bases at V and 6 bases at J, with 21 bases between the two ends. The V gene's germline CDR1 is MNHEY and CDR2 SVGEGT. In DNA, the CDR3 is TGTGCCAGCAGTTGGCCGGGACACCTGAACCGCAAGACCCAGTACTTC. It is translated as CASSWPGHLNRKTQYF.

This clonotype was counted a few times. J is TRBJ2-1 and V is TRBV6-5; 7 bases map to TRBD2. The CDR3 has 16 residues. V trimming: 5 bases; J trimming: 5 bases; junction bases outside the gene matches: 12. Germline V lookup: CDR1 MNHEY, CDR2 SVGAGI. In DNA form, the CDR3 reads TGTGCCAGCAGTCCCCTAGGGAGCGGGGTCAACAATGAGCAGTTCTTC. It translates to CASSPLGSGVNNEQFF.

The chain recombines TRBV12-3 or TRBV12-4 with TRBJ1-1, with D tentatively TRBD1 (6 bases). V was clipped by 8 bases and J by 1 base, with 14 bases between them. The CDR3 sequence is 14 residues long. The CDR3 protein is CASGLDSRNTEAFF. CDR3 sequence (DNA): TGTGCCAGCGGCCTGGACAGTAGGAACACTGAAGCTTTCTTT.

The chain recombines TRBV2 with TRBJ2-7; possible D gene TRBD2, 5 bases. V shed 5 bases and J shed 4 bases, with 12 bases lying between them. The germline gives CDR1 SNHLY, CDR2 FYNNEI. The CDR3 has 13 residues. This CDR3 is CASSRENHYEQYF. CDR3 DNA: TGTGCCAGCAGTAGGGAGAATCATTACGAGCAGTACTTC.

For this clonotype: No DNA is shown, since the ends of the CDR3 on it are uncertain; the CDR3 is the one TCRdb lists. This chain uses TRBV23-1 with TRBJ2-2; no check of the table's D call, TRBD1, against the DNA was made. TRBV23-1 is placed among ORFs of uncertain function. The CDR3 is 18 amino acids in total, end residues counted. The CDR3 sequence is CASRSRTGGMEHRGAVFF.

This clonotype appeared a few times. The chain carries TRBV6-6 and TRBJ2-1; 10 nucleotides agree with TRBD1. Germline assignment: CDR1 MNHNY and CDR2 SVGAGI (reference sequence). Losses at the gene ends were 2 bases for V and 5 bases for J; bases not matched to a gene: 0. The CDR3 runs to 14 residues. The CDR3 protein is CASSYGTGDNEQFF. In DNA form, the CDR3 reads TGTGCCAGCAGTTACGGGACAGGGGACAATGAGCAGTTCTTC.

The chain joins TRBV2 to TRBJ1-4; 7 nucleotides align to TRBD1. Germline V gene sequence: CDR1 SNHLY, CDR2 FYNNEI. Trimming took 4 bases from V and 0 from J; bases not matched to a gene: 2. The CDR3 consists of 15 residues. The CDR3 DNA sequence: TGTGCCAGCAGTGGGGACAGAGCAACTAATGAAAAACTGTTTTTT. Residues: CASSGDRATNEKLFF.

CDR3 coding DNA: TGTGCCAGCAGCTCTGGGGTTCACTATGGCTACACCTTC. Translating it yields CASSSGVHYGYTF. V gene TRBV7-9 combines with J gene TRBJ1-2; D gene unclear. This CDR3 region has 13 residues. V was clipped by 4 bases and J by 3 bases, with 9 bases between them. The V gene's germline CDR1 is SEHNR and CDR2 FQNEAQ (reference sequence).

This clonotype showed up just a few times. The chain joins TRBV29-1 to TRBJ2-2; no definite D call. V was shortened by 4 bases and J by 3 bases, with 6 bases between the two germline ends. The germline V gene encodes CDR1 SQVTM and CDR2 ANQGSEA. This CDR3 has 12 amino acids. The CDR3 nucleotides are TGCAGCGTTGCAGGCCACACCGGGGAGCTGTTTTTT. This gives the protein CSVAGHTGELFF.

This clonotype was counted between two and nine times. The V call is TRBV12-3 or TRBV12-4, the J call TRBJ2-2; TRBD2 matches at 15 bases. The V segment lost 0 bases and the J segment 4 bases; nucleotides outside the gene matches: 12. CDR3 size: 21 residues. Here the CDR3 reads CASSLAWGLAGGNHGTGELFF. CDR3 in DNA: TGTGCCAGCAGTTTAGCCTGGGGACTAGCGGGGGGAAATCACGGCACCGGGGAGCTGTTTTTT.

The rearrangement uses TRBV7-8 and TRBJ2-3, with D maybe TRBD2 (7 bases). Per the germline V gene, CDR1 is SGHVS and CDR2 is FQNEAQ. V lost 2 bases to trimming and J lost 2 bases, with 11 bases between them. The CDR3 totals 15 residues. The CDR3: CASSLFGGHTDTQYF. The CDR3 DNA sequence: TGTGCCAGCAGCTTATTCGGGGGGCACACAGATACGCAGTATTTT.

This clonotype was seen only a few times. This chain uses TRBV7-9 with TRBJ2-7, with TRBD2 as a possible D gene (6 bases). The CDR3 consists of 15 residues. Germline V CDR1 and CDR2: SEHNR, FQNEAQ (reference sequence). V was pared by 8 bases and J by 4 bases, with 21 bases between. CDR3 amino acids: CASGGSGVPPYEQYF. As DNA, the CDR3 is TGTGCCAGCGGGGGTTCGGGAGTTCCCCCTTACGAGCAGTACTTC.

This chain uses TRBV4-1 with TRBJ1-5; no clear D gene. Trimming stripped 0 bases from V and 1 base from J, with 10 bases between. The CDR3 loop spans 16 amino acids. Germline lookup yields CDR1 MGHRA and CDR2 YSYEKL. The CDR3 loop reads CASSQEGWQSNQPQHF. The CDR3 DNA is TGCGCCAGCAGCCAAGAGGGGTGGCAGAGCAATCAGCCCCAGCATTTT.

This clonotype was detected a few times. The V gene is TRBV10-3, the J gene TRBJ1-5; D is unclear. The CDR3 contains 16 residues. In germline, CDR1 is ENHRY, CDR2 SYGVKD. Trimming removed 8 bases at V and 8 bases at J, with 25 bases between. The CDR3 DNA follows: TGTGCCATCGGAAGCCCGGACCGCTCAAGGTTGGAGCCCCAGCATTTT. Protein: CAIGSPDRSRLEPQHF.

The chain employs TRBV4-3 and TRBJ2-3, with no clear D. V lost 6 bases and J 0 bases, leaving 10 bases between the germline ends. Germline values: CDR1 LGHNA, CDR2 YSLEER. This CDR3 is built from 14 residues. The CDR3 bases are TGCGCCAGCAGTGTGACGCCAAGCACAGATACGCAGTATTTT. This codes for CASSVTPSTDTQYF.

This clonotype was picked up many times. This sequence joins TRBV29-1 and TRBJ2-1; 7 bases align to TRBD2. This CDR3 spans 13 amino acids. CDR1 SQVTM and CDR2 ANQGSEA come from the germline V gene. Germline trimming cut 1 base from V and 5 bases from J; bases unmatched to any gene: 2. This chain's CDR3 is CSVEAGTNNEQFF. The CDR3 DNA reads TGCAGCGTTGAAGCCGGGACTAACAATGAGCAGTTCTTC.

This clonotype was recorded a few times. The rearrangement joins TRBV19 to TRBJ1-1, with 11 bases fitting TRBD1. Germline CDR1 reads LNHDA; CDR2 reads SQIVND (reference sequence). The CDR3 extends over 14 amino acids. After removal of 7 bases from V and 4 bases from J, the junction contained 5 bases not matched to a gene. CDR3 sequence: CASTPGTGGTEAFF. CDR3 nucleotides: TGTGCCAGTACCCCCGGGACAGGGGGCACTGAAGCTTTCTTT.

The chain is built from TRBV29-1 and TRBJ1-3, with D possibly TRBD1 on 5 matching bases. Germline values: CDR1 SQVTM, CDR2 ANQGSEA. This CDR3 comprises 15 residues. V lost 6 bases to trimming and J lost 1 base, with 16 bases between them. The CDR3 coding sequence is TGCAGCGTCGTGGCGGGGGGAGGTTCTGGAAACACCATATATTTT. It is translated as CSVVAGGGSGNTIYF.

This clonotype turned up a few times. The chain links TRBV29-1 to TRBJ2-2, with 7 bases fitting TRBD2. The CDR3 loop spans 13 amino acids. The trim removed 7 bases at V and 5 bases at J, leaving 7 bases unmatched. Germline V gives CDR1 SQVTM, CDR2 ANQGSEA. CDR3 residues: CSAWEGWTGELFF. The DNA for the CDR3 is TGCAGCGCATGGGAGGGCTGGACCGGGGAGCTGTTTTTT.

This clonotype was observed a few times. The genes are TRBV12-3 or TRBV12-4 and TRBJ2-1; TRBD2 matches 7 bases. The CDR3 loop spans 12 amino acids. V trimming: 5 bases; J trimming: 12 bases; junction bases outside the gene matches: 7. The CDR3 loop reads CASSPRGGGQFF. DNA of the CDR3: TGTGCCAGCAGTCCGCGCGGGGGTGGGCAGTTCTTC.

The table lists this clonotype with many counts. The chain employs TRBV12-3 or TRBV12-4 and TRBJ2-5, with D unclear. The J call may not be correct, given that the DNA end is closer to TRBJ2-3. This CDR3 contains 11 residues. CDR3 DNA sequence: TGTGCCAGCAGTTTAGTGGAAACGCAGTATTTT. Protein: CASSLVETQYF.

The chain joins TRBV27 to TRBJ2-5; 9 nucleotides align to TRBD2. Trimming took 3 bases from V and 2 from J; bases not matched to a gene: 4. Germline V CDR1 and CDR2: MNHEY, SMNVEV (reference sequence). The CDR3 is made up of 15 amino acids. The CDR3 reads CASSLLAGTQETQYF. Here the CDR3 DNA reads TGTGCCAGCAGTTTGCTAGCGGGGACACAAGAGACCCAGTACTTC.